A selection of T cell receptor beta chains follows, all from one sample in a study of technical replicates of blood from a handful of donors. Assay: immunoSEQ multiplex PCR; the TCRdb copy retains only in-frame clones and omits some. Of tens of thousands of clones listed, 80% to 90% are singletons. Specimen: PBMCs. These receptors all stem from a human donor in good health. Some clones in this sample may be carry-over from other donors' samples. Both conserved end residues are part of each CDR3. The D gene is left open where the match is weak. Where a row states a size, it is once, few, many or the class of an expanded clone; other rows omit it.

v_gene: TRBV6-5; abundance: -; d_gene: TRBD1; j_gene: TRBJ1-6; CDR3aa: CASSYRGTATNSPLHF; CDR3nt: TGTGCCAGCAGTTATCGGGGGACAGCGACTAATTCACCCCTCCACTTT
v_gene: TRBV30; abundance: -; d_gene: -; j_gene: TRBJ1-3; CDR3aa: CAWSVRGTSGNTIYF; CDR3nt: TGTGCCTGGAGTGTCAGGGGTACCTCTGGAAACACCATATATTTT
v_gene: TRBV7-3; abundance: -; d_gene: -; j_gene: TRBJ1-6; CDR3aa: CASSPFSPLHF; CDR3nt: TGTGCCAGCAGTCCCTTTTCACCCCTCCACTTT
v_gene: TRBV4-3; abundance: -; d_gene: TRBD1; j_gene: TRBJ1-1; CDR3aa: CASSQDPQGANTEAFF; CDR3nt: TGCGCCAGCAGCCAAGATCCCCAGGGGGCGAACACTGAAGCTTTCTTT
v_gene: TRBV6-7; abundance: -; d_gene: TRBD2; j_gene: TRBJ2-1; CDR3aa: CASSYSIAGRPSETYNEQFF; CDR3nt: TGTGCCAGCAGTTACTCGATAGCGGGAAGACCTTCAGAAACCTACAATGAGCAGTTCTTC
v_gene: TRBV9; abundance: -; d_gene: -; j_gene: TRBJ1-1; CDR3aa: CASSPRSTTVEAFF; CDR3nt: TGTGCCAGCAGCCCCAGGTCGACTACCGTCGAAGCTTTCTTT
v_gene: TRBV5-1; abundance: -; d_gene: -; j_gene: TRBJ1-2; CDR3aa: CASSISSGAGGYTF; CDR3nt: TGCGCCAGCAGCATCTCGAGTGGGGCAGGGGGCTACACCTTC
v_gene: TRBV6-1; abundance: -; d_gene: -; j_gene: TRBJ2-5; CDR3aa: CASSLGLTDVETQYF; CDR3nt: TGTGCCAGCAGTCTTGGACTGACGGATGTGGAGACCCAGTACTTC
v_gene: TRBV5-1; abundance: -; d_gene: TRBD1; j_gene: TRBJ2-2; CDR3aa: CASSSKKTGGESGELFF; CDR3nt: TGCGCCAGCAGCTCCAAGAAGACAGGGGGAGAGTCCGGGGAGCTGTTTTTT
v_gene: TRBV7-9; abundance: -; d_gene: -; j_gene: TRBJ2-1; CDR3aa: CASSQGGNNEQFF; CDR3nt: TGTGCCAGCAGCCAGGGAGGCAACAATGAGCAGTTCTTC
v_gene: TRBV27; abundance: -; d_gene: TRBD1; j_gene: TRBJ1-2; CDR3aa: CASSTKTGGNYGYTF; CDR3nt: TGTGCCAGCAGTACCAAAACAGGGGGTAACTATGGCTACACCTTC
v_gene: TRBV5-1; abundance: -; d_gene: -; j_gene: TRBJ2-7; CDR3aa: CASSPGIDYEQYF; CDR3nt: TGCGCCAGCAGCCCAGGGATTGACTACGAGCAGTACTTC
v_gene: TRBV7-9; abundance: -; d_gene: TRBD2; j_gene: TRBJ2-7; CDR3aa: CATSGGGPYEQYF; CDR3nt: TGTGCCACCAGCGGGGGGGGCCCCTACGAGCAGTACTTC
v_gene: TRBV5-4; abundance: -; d_gene: -; j_gene: TRBJ1-5; CDR3aa: CASSSGVGRNQPQHF; CDR3nt: TGTGCCAGCAGCTCGGGGGTTGGGAGGAATCAGCCCCAGCATTTT
v_gene: TRBV5-1; abundance: -; d_gene: TRBD2; j_gene: TRBJ2-1; CDR3aa: CASSLDSGRWAGQFF; CDR3nt: TGCGCCAGCAGCTTGGATAGCGGGAGGTGGGCCGGGCAGTTCTTC
v_gene: TRBV18; abundance: -; d_gene: TRBD1; j_gene: TRBJ2-7; CDR3aa: CASSSSQGYEQYF; CDR3nt: TGTGCCAGCTCTTCCTCACAGGGGTACGAGCAGTACTTC
v_gene: TRBV5-1; abundance: -; d_gene: TRBD2; j_gene: TRBJ2-5; CDR3aa: CASSGGTSGETQYF; CDR3nt: TGCGCCAGCAGCGGGGGGACTAGCGGAGAGACCCAGTACTTC
v_gene: TRBV5-1; abundance: -; d_gene: -; j_gene: TRBJ2-7; CDR3aa: CASSLSESYEQYF; CDR3nt: TGCGCCAGCAGCTTGTCGGAGTCCTACGAGCAGTACTTC
v_gene: TRBV30; abundance: -; d_gene: TRBD1; j_gene: TRBJ1-5; CDR3aa: CASGGQGQPQHF; CDR3nt: TGTGCCTCAGGGGGCCAGGGACAGCCCCAGCATTTT
v_gene: TRBV7-9; abundance: -; d_gene: -; j_gene: TRBJ2-7; CDR3aa: CASSLERWGVDEQYF; CDR3nt: TGTGCCAGCAGCTTAGAGCGATGGGGCGTCGACGAGCAGTACTTC
v_gene: TRBV2; abundance: -; d_gene: -; j_gene: TRBJ1-4; CDR3aa: CASSTYGTTNEKLFF; CDR3nt: TGTGCCAGCAGTACATACGGGACAACTAATGAAAAACTGTTTTTT
v_gene: TRBV4-3; abundance: -; d_gene: -; j_gene: TRBJ1-6; CDR3aa: CASSQEFTSSPLHF; CDR3nt: TGCGCCAGCAGCCAAGAGTTCACGAGTTCACCCCTCCACTTT
v_gene: TRBV11-2; abundance: -; d_gene: TRBD1; j_gene: TRBJ2-7; CDR3aa: CASSSPGQIPYEQYF; CDR3nt: TGTGCCAGCAGCTCCCCGGGACAGATACCCTACGAGCAGTACTTC
v_gene: TRBV18; abundance: few; d_gene: TRBD2; j_gene: TRBJ2-3; CDR3aa: CAGASGVTDTQYF; CDR3nt: TGTGCCGGCGCTAGCGGGGTCACAGATACGCAGTATTTT
v_gene: TRBV6-5; abundance: few; d_gene: TRBD1; j_gene: TRBJ1-6; CDR3aa: CASSYATGTGREPLHF; CDR3nt: TGTGCCAGCAGTTACGCTACCGGGACAGGGAGGGAACCCCTCCACTTT
v_gene: TRBV5-1; abundance: -; d_gene: -; j_gene: TRBJ2-6; CDR3aa: CASSPGNSGANVLTF; CDR3nt: TGCGCCAGCAGCCCCGGGAACTCTGGGGCCAACGTCCTGACTTTC
v_gene: TRBV4-3; abundance: once; d_gene: -; j_gene: TRBJ2-7; CDR3aa: CASSQDSVSYEQYF; CDR3nt: TGCGCCAGCAGCCAAGATTCGGTCTCCTACGAGCAGTACTTC
v_gene: TRBV11-2; abundance: -; d_gene: TRBD2; j_gene: TRBJ2-7; CDR3aa: CASSPAGAMNEQYF; CDR3nt: TGTGCCAGCAGCCCAGCGGGAGCTATGAACGAGCAGTACTTC
v_gene: TRBV7-8; abundance: -; d_gene: -; j_gene: TRBJ1-2; CDR3aa: CASSPSERGYYGYTF; CDR3nt: TGTGCCAGCAGCCCATCGGAGCGGGGGTACTATGGCTACACCTTC
v_gene: TRBV5-1; abundance: -; d_gene: -; j_gene: TRBJ2-2; CDR3aa: CASSLGVNANTGELFF; CDR3nt: TGCGCCAGCAGCTTGGGAGTCAACGCGAACACCGGGGAGCTGTTTTTT
v_gene: TRBV5-1; abundance: -; d_gene: -; j_gene: TRBJ1-3; CDR3aa: CASSLSSSGNTIYF; CDR3nt: TGCGCCAGCAGCTTGTCGAGTTCGGGAAACACCATATATTTT
v_gene: TRBV10-3; abundance: -; d_gene: TRBD2; j_gene: TRBJ2-3; CDR3aa: CATMTSGGITDTQYF; CDR3nt: TGTGCCACTATGACTAGCGGGGGGATCACAGATACGCAGTATTTT
v_gene: TRBV11-2; abundance: -; d_gene: TRBD2; j_gene: TRBJ2-7; CDR3aa: CASSLPSGRSYEQYF; CDR3nt: TGTGCCAGCAGCTTACCTAGCGGGAGGTCCTACGAGCAGTACTTC
v_gene: TRBV15; abundance: -; d_gene: -; j_gene: TRBJ2-2; CDR3aa: CATSRALDSANTGELFF; CDR3nt: TGTGCCACCAGCAGAGCTTTGGACTCCGCGAACACCGGGGAGCTGTTTTTT
v_gene: TRBV13; abundance: few; d_gene: TRBD1; j_gene: TRBJ1-1; CDR3aa: CASSPLGTGPDTEAFF; CDR3nt: TGTGCCAGCAGCCCCTTAGGGACAGGGCCGGACACTGAAGCTTTCTTT
v_gene: TRBV27; abundance: -; d_gene: -; j_gene: TRBJ2-7; CDR3aa: CASSLYPGVYEQYF; CDR3nt: TGTGCCAGCAGTTTATATCCGGGGGTATACGAGCAGTACTTC
v_gene: TRBV2; abundance: -; d_gene: TRBD2; j_gene: TRBJ2-7; CDR3aa: CASSVGRGEYEQYF; CDR3nt: TGTGCCAGCAGTGTGGGGAGGGGAGAGTACGAGCAGTACTTC
v_gene: TRBV5-4; abundance: -; d_gene: TRBD1; j_gene: TRBJ2-7; CDR3aa: CASSQDRARGEQYF; CDR3nt: TGTGCCAGCAGCCAAGACAGGGCAAGGGGCGAGCAGTACTTC
v_gene: TRBV28; abundance: few; d_gene: -; j_gene: TRBJ1-2; CDR3aa: CASSQGGRAGYTF; CDR3nt: TGTGCCAGCAGCCAAGGTGGCAGGGCTGGCTACACCTTC
v_gene: TRBV9; abundance: -; d_gene: TRBD2; j_gene: TRBJ2-7; CDR3aa: CASGSSGNVYEQYF; CDR3nt: TGTGCCAGCGGGAGTAGCGGGAATGTGTACGAGCAGTACTTC
v_gene: TRBV5-1; abundance: -; d_gene: -; j_gene: TRBJ2-6; CDR3aa: CASSLGTGGGSGANVLTF; CDR3nt: TGCGCCAGCAGCTTGGGTACGGGGGGCGGCTCTGGGGCCAACGTCCTGACTTTC
v_gene: TRBV9; abundance: few; d_gene: -; j_gene: TRBJ1-2; CDR3aa: CASSVASGVGYTF; CDR3nt: TGTGCCAGCAGCGTAGCGTCGGGGGTGGGCTACACCTTC
v_gene: TRBV10-3; abundance: -; d_gene: TRBD2; j_gene: TRBJ2-1; CDR3aa: CAITGPSGGDNEQFF; CDR3nt: TGTGCCATCACTGGCCCTAGCGGGGGGGACAATGAGCAGTTCTTC
v_gene: TRBV6-5; abundance: -; d_gene: -; j_gene: TRBJ1-5; CDR3aa: CASRGNNQPQHF; CDR3nt: TGTGCCAGCAGGGGCAACAATCAGCCCCAGCATTTT
v_gene: TRBV7-2; abundance: -; d_gene: TRBD2; j_gene: TRBJ2-5; CDR3aa: CASALLGTSGSSWPETQYF; CDR3nt: TGTGCCAGCGCCTTGCTTGGGACTAGCGGGAGTTCGTGGCCGGAGACCCAGTACTTC